This T cell receptor (beta chain) was retrieved from a study of blood T cell repertoires in COVID-19. Looking at the study overall: Samples representing acute and convalescent COVID-19 were sourced from the United States, Italy and Spain. Sources were T cells, B-cell-depleted T cells, or PBMCs; the material itself was cDNA or gDNA.

There are 15 residues in the CDR3. Germline V gene lookup returns CDR1 MDHEN and CDR2 SYDVKM. V was trimmed by 5 bases and J by 0 bases, leaving 11 bases between them. In the source study's methods: Counts of nucleated cells, estimated from reference gene primer amplification, were obtained. Method: immunoSEQ multiplex PCR; TCRdb's copy keeps in-frame clones and lacks some. That table supplies the V and J calls and clone size; D and trimming were determined from the DNA. The table has just over 200,000 clones, 80% to 90% seen once; the top ten hold over 4.5%. The chain has TRBV28 and TRBJ2-1; D ambiguous. The TCR was taken from a man older than 75 with acute or convalescent COVID-19. The sequencing input was peripheral blood. The CDR3 nucleotides are TGTGCCAGCAGTCCGACTCGAAGCTCCTACAATGAGCAGTTCTTC. Residues: CASSPTRSSYNEQFF.